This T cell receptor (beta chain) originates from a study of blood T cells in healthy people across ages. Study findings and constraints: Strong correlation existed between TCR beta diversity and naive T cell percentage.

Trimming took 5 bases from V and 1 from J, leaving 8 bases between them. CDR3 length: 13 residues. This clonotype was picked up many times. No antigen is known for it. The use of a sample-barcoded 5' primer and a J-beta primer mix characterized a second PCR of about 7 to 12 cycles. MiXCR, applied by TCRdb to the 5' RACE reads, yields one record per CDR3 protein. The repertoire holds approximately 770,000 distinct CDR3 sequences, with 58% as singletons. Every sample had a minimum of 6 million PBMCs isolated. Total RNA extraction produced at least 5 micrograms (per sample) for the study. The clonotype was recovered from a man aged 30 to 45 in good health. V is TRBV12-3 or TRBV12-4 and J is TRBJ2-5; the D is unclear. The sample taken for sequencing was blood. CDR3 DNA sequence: TGTGCCAGCAGTGGAGCAGGCCAAGAGACCCAGTACTTC. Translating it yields CASSGAGQETQYF.